This T cell receptor beta chain was recovered during a study of T cell changes during pregnancy in multiple sclerosis. Using immunoSEQ multiplex PCR, the repertoire was profiled, and TCRdb retains in-frame clones only, with some absent. The table includes around 57,000 clones, approximately 90% detected once. Germline lookup yields CDR1 SGHDN and CDR2 FVKESK. This CDR3 comprises 15 residues. With 5 bases clipped from V and 4 bases from J, the junction kept 7 bases outside the gene matches. Source: CD4+ T cells from peripheral blood mononuclear cells, taken after pregnancy. The TCR was taken from a female donor in good health, enrolled as a control in a pregnancy study. The chain combines TRBV14 with TRBJ2-5; TRBD1 agrees at 10 bases. In DNA form, the CDR3 reads TGTGCCAGCAGCTCCGGGACAGGGGCGGGAGAGACCCAGTACTTC. Translation: CASSSGTGAGETQYF. Supplemented by reference TRBV14 and TRBJ2-5, the full variable domain reads EAGVTQFPSHSVIEKGQTVTLRCDPISGHDNLYWYRRVMGKEIKFLLHFVKESKQDESGMPNNRFLAERTGGTYSTLKVQPAELEDSGVYFCASSSGTGAGETQYFGPGTRLLVL.